This T cell receptor beta chain was identified during a study of cytomegalovirus exposure and HLA in healthy donors. For the study at large: From donors who were HLA-typed, an early data release held approximately 80 million unique TCRs.

Whole-study results and caveats: The study put 150 to 200 TCR beta chains on its list as cytomegalovirus-associated. Previously analyzed data showed that most TCR beta V segments were productive at a frequency of about 87% or about 30%.

This CDR3 is 14 amino acids long. CDR1 is LNHDA, CDR2 SQIVND, per germline (reference sequence). V was clipped by 10 bases and J by 4 bases; unmatched bases: 10. Both 60 Vbeta primers and 13 Jbeta primers went into the PCR. As processed by the authors: Approximately 73 million unique TCR beta chains, roughly 11 million shared, were counted in a later analysis. Some clones are missing from TCRdb's copy, which holds only in-frame ones; the method was immunoSEQ multiplex PCR. V and J calls and clone size come straight from that table; D and trimming were deduced from the DNA. Counted here are 150,000 or so clones, around 82% occurring once; the ten biggest clones make up 6.6%. A note on this clone: Its target is unknown.

Input material: PBMCs. The V call is TRBV19, the J call TRBJ1-5, with 7 positions matching TRBD1. The TCR was taken from a woman aged 45-65 years in good health and CMV-seropositive. The CDR3 nucleotides read TGTGCCACAAGGGGGACAGCGGTGAATCAGCCCCAGCATTTT. It yields the protein CATRGTAVNQPQHF.